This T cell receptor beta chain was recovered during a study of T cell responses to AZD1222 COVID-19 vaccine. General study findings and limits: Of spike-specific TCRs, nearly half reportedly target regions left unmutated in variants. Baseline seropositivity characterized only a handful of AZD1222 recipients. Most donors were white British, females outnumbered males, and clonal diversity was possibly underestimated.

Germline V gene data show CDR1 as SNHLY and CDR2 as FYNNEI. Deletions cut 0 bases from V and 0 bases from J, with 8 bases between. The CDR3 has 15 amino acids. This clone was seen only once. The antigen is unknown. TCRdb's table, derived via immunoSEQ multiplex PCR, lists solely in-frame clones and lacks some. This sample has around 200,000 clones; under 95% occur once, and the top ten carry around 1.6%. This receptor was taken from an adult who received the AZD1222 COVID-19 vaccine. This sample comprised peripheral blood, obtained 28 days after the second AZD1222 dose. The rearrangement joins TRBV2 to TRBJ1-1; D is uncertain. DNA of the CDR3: TGTGCCAGCAGTGAAGCGCCCGGGATGAACACTGAAGCTTTCTTT. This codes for CASSEAPGMNTEAFF.